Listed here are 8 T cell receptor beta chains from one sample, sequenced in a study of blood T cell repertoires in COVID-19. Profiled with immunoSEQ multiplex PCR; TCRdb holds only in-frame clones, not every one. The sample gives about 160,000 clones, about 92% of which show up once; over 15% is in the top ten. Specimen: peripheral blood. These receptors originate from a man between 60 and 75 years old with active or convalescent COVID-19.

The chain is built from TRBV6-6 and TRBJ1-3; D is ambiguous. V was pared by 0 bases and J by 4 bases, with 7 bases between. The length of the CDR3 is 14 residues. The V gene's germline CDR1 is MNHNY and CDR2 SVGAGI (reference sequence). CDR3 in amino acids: CASSYSAVGNTIYF. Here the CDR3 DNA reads TGTGCCAGCAGTTACTCGGCAGTCGGAAACACCATATATTTT.

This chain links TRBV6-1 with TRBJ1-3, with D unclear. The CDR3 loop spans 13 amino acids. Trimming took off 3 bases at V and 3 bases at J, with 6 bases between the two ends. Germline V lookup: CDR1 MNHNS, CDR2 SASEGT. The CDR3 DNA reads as TGTGCCAGCAGTGAGATCAGTGGAAACACCATATATTTT. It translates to CASSEISGNTIYF.

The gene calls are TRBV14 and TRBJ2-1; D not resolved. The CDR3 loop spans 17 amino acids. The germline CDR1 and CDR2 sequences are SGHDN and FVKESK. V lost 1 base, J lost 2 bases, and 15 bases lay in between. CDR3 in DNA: TGTGCCAGCAGCCAAGGAAAGCAATCGGTTACCTACAATGAGCAGTTCTTC. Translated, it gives CASSQGKQSVTYNEQFF.

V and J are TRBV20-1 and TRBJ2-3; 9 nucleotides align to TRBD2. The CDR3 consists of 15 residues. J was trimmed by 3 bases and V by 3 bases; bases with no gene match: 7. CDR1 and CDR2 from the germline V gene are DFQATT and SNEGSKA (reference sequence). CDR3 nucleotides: TGCAGTGCTAGTTCGCGGGGGGGCCTGACAGATACGCAGTATTTT. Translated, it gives CSASSRGGLTDTQYF.

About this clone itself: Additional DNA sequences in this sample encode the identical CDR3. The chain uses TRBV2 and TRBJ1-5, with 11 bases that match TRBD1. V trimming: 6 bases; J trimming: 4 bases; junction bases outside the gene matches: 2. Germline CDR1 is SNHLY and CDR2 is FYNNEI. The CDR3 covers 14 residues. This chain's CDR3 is CASRGDRGNQPQHF. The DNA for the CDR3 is TGTGCCAGCAGAGGGGACAGGGGGAATCAGCCCCAGCATTTT.

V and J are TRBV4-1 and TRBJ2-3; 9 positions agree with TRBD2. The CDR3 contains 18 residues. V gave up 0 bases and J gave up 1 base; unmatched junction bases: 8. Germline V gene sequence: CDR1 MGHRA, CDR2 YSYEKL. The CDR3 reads CASSQDRGAGGRTDTQYF. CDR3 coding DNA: TGCGCCAGCAGCCAAGATCGGGGAGCGGGGGGCCGCACAGATACGCAGTATTTT.

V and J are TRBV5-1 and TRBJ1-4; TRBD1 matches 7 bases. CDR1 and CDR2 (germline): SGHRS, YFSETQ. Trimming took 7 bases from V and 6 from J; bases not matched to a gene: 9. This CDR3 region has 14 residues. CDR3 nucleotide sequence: TGCGCCAGCCGCAGGGGTGACAGGGATGAAAAACTGTTTTTT. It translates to CASRRGDRDEKLFF.

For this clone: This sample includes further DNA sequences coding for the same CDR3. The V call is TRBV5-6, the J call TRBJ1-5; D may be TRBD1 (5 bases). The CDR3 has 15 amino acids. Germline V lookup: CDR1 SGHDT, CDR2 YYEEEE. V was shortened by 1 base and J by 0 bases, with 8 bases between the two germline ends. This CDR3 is CASSLRGYSNQPQHF. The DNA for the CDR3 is TGTGCCAGCAGCTTGAGGGGATATAGCAATCAGCCCCAGCATTTT.